Shown below are 30 T cell receptor beta chains from a single sample sequenced in a study of graft-versus-host responses after intestinal transplantation. The antigens for these receptors are not known. Here immunoSEQ multiplex PCR was the method, and the copy in TCRdb shows in-frame clones only, minus some. The table has about 110,000 clones, approximately 93% seen once. Sample: unstimulated CD8+ T cells sorted from spleen or lymph node cells, taken before transplant. The receptor source for this set is a human donor who was the organ donor for an intestinal transplant.

The rearrangement uses TRBV30 and TRBJ2-7; no clear D. Germline V gene lookup returns CDR1 GTSNPN and CDR2 SVGIG (reference sequence). The CDR3 sequence is 15 residues long. V shed 2 bases and J shed 2 bases, with 16 bases lying between them. This CDR3 reads CAWSSGPTGPYEQYF. The CDR3 nucleotides are TGTGCCTGGAGTAGTGGCCCGACTGGGCCCTACGAGCAGTACTTC.

The chain joins TRBV25-1 to TRBJ1-3, with 7 bases that match TRBD1. The CDR3 totals 14 residues. Germline V CDR1 and CDR2: MGHDK, SYGVNS. V trimming: 4 bases; J trimming: 3 bases; junction bases outside the gene matches: 3. CDR3 loop: CASSATGVGNTIYF. The CDR3 region has the DNA TGTGCCAGCAGTGCCACAGGGGTTGGAAACACCATATATTTT.

CDR3 protein: CAWSVGTQYF. The CDR3 DNA reads TGTGCCTGGAGTGTAGGTACGCAGTATTTT. This chain uses TRBV30 with TRBJ2-3, with D hard to call. Germline V gene sequence: CDR1 GTSNPN, CDR2 SVGIG (reference sequence). The V end lost 0 bases, the J end lost 8 bases, and 3 bases lay between the germline ends. This CDR3 comprises 10 residues.

The gene calls are TRBV12-5 and TRBJ1-1, with D unresolved. The CDR3 loop spans 17 amino acids. Germline-derived CDR1 and CDR2 are LGHNT and FRNRAP. V lost 2 bases and J 1 base, leaving 17 bases between the germline ends. CDR3 residues: CASGLYSEFGSNTEAFF. The DNA for the CDR3 is TGTGCTAGTGGTTTGTATTCGGAATTTGGTTCGAACACTGAAGCTTTCTTT.

This clone has just one count. This rearrangement joins TRBV6-6 to TRBJ2-7; no reliable D call. There are 13 residues in the CDR3. V lost 5 bases and J 0 bases, leaving 8 bases between the germline ends. CDR1 is MNHNY, CDR2 SVGAGI, per germline (reference sequence). The CDR3 DNA sequence: TGTGCCAGCAGTACAGAGAGCTCCTACGAGCAGTACTTC. As protein: CASSTESSYEQYF.

V is TRBV23-1 and J is TRBJ1-1; TRBD1 aligns across 9 bases. TRBV23-1 has ORF status, its function being uncertain. J lost 1 base, V lost 0 bases, and 9 bases had no gene match. CDR3 length equals 18 residues. CDR3 protein: CASSQSIWDRVWNTEAFF. The CDR3 bases are TGCGCCAGCAGTCAATCAATCTGGGACAGGGTGTGGAACACTGAAGCTTTCTTT.

The J gene is TRBJ1-2, the V gene TRBV29-1, with D unclear. CDR1 and CDR2 from the germline V gene are SQVTM and ANQGSEA. CDR3 length: 12 amino acids. The germline V and J ends were trimmed by 6 bases and 3 bases, with 11 bases remaining between them. The CDR3 DNA follows: TGCAGCGTCCGATCCTCGGACTATGGCTACACCTTC. Its protein is CSVRSSDYGYTF.

V usage is TRBV2 and J usage is TRBJ1-1; D is possibly TRBD1 (5 bases). Per germline, CDR1 SNHLY and CDR2 FYNNEI. V was trimmed by 3 bases and J by 4 bases, leaving 12 bases between them. CDR3 length: 14 amino acids. The CDR3 reads CASSDGGEGTEAFF. As DNA, the CDR3 is TGTGCCAGCAGTGACGGGGGGGAAGGCACTGAAGCTTTCTTT. Variable domain in full (rest from reference TRBV2 and TRBJ1-1): EPEVTQTPSHQVTQMGQEVILRCVPISNHLYFYWYRQILGQKVEFLVSFYNNEISEKSEIFDDQFSVERPDGSNFTLKIRSTKLEDSAMYFCASSDGGEGTEAFFGQGTRLTVV.

The gene calls are TRBV5-6 and TRBJ2-4; maybe TRBD2 (6 bases). Trimming removed 6 bases at V and 9 bases at J, with 19 bases between. The CDR3 runs to 14 residues. Germline V lookup: CDR1 SGHDT, CDR2 YYEEEE. CDR3 amino acids: CASTRESRGRIQYF. CDR3 in DNA: TGTGCCAGCACACGCGAATCGCGGGGTCGCATTCAGTACTTC.

Points on this clone: The junction differs from germline at one of its ends, possibly a read error. Other nucleotide sequences in the sample specify the same CDR3. The chain links TRBV10-1 to TRBJ2-3, with D perhaps TRBD2 (6 bases). From germline, CDR1 is WNHNN and CDR2 SYGVQD (reference sequence). This CDR3 contains 14 residues. The chain's CDR3 is CASSDRLGADTQYF. For the CDR3, the DNA is TGCGCTAGCAGTGACCGACTAGGAGCAGATACGCAGTATTTT.

CDR3 sequence (DNA): TGTGCCAGCAGCGTAGGCTCCTATTTTTCACCCCTCCACTTT. It codes for CASSVGSYFSPLHF. The J gene is TRBJ1-6, the V gene TRBV9; D is uncertain. Trimming cost V 0 bases and J 9 bases, with 10 bases left between them. The CDR3 covers 14 residues. Germline V lookup: CDR1 SGDLS, CDR2 YYNGEE. Filled out from reference TRBV9 and TRBJ1-6, the complete variable domain reads DSGVTQTPKHLITATGQRVTLRCSPRSGDLSVYWYQQSLDQGLQFLIQYYNGEERAKGNILERFSAQQFPDLHSELNLSSLELGDSALYFCASSVGSYFSPLHFGNGTRLTVT.

The J gene is TRBJ1-2, the V gene TRBV4-2; 8 nucleotides agree with TRBD1. The V gene end was trimmed by 4 bases and the J gene end by 4 bases; junction bases not matched to a gene: 8. Germline assignment: CDR1 LGHNA and CDR2 YNFKEQ. This CDR3 is 15 amino acids long. The CDR3 nucleotides are TGTGCCAGCAGCCCGGGGACAGGAGGAGGCTATGGCTACACCTTC. Protein sequence: CASSPGTGGGYGYTF.

This clone appeared a few times. V gene TRBV2 combines with J gene TRBJ1-3; D remains ambiguous. V gave up 4 bases and J gave up 0 bases, with 7 bases separating them. Germline V gives CDR1 SNHLY, CDR2 FYNNEI. The CDR3 totals 14 residues. The CDR3 spells CASSGEYSGNTIYF. CDR3 coding DNA: TGTGCCAGCAGTGGGGAATACTCTGGAAACACCATATATTTT.

The chain couples TRBV2 to TRBJ1-1; 9 bases agree with TRBD1. V was pared by 3 bases and J by 2 bases, with 4 bases of the junction left unmatched. Germline V lookup: CDR1 SNHLY, CDR2 FYNNEI. The CDR3 length is 15 residues. Here the CDR3 reads CASSEGTGTNTEAFF. As DNA, the CDR3 is TGTGCCAGCAGTGAGGGGACAGGGACAAACACTGAAGCTTTCTTT. The full variable domain, its missing parts supplied by reference TRBV2 and TRBJ1-1, is EPEVTQTPSHQVTQMGQEVILRCVPISNHLYFYWYRQILGQKVEFLVSFYNNEISEKSEIFDDQFSVERPDGSNFTLKIRSTKLEDSAMYFCASSEGTGTNTEAFFGQGTRLTVV.

The chain joins TRBV28 to TRBJ2-1; 13 bases are a match to TRBD2. The CDR3 consists of 19 residues. The J segment lost 12 bases and the V segment lost 4 bases, leaving 21 bases of the junction unmatched. Germline-derived CDR1 and CDR2 are MDHEN and SYDVKM. The CDR3 DNA follows: TGTGCCAGCAGTTCCAACGTTCTGGGACTAGCGGGAAAAGAGGTGGTGCAGTTCTTC. Its protein is CASSSNVLGLAGKEVVQFF.

The rearrangement uses TRBV5-1 and TRBJ1-2, with D tentatively TRBD1 (5 bases). The CDR3 covers 15 residues. Germline CDR1 SGHRS, CDR2 YFSETQ. The ends were cut back, 2 bases at V and 2 bases at J, with 13 bases in the middle. CDR3 residues: CASSLAQGTNYGYTF. CDR3 coding DNA: TGCGCCAGCAGCTTAGCCCAAGGGACGAACTATGGCTACACCTTC. The full variable domain, rest sourced from reference TRBV5-1 and TRBJ1-2, is KAGVTQTPRYLIKTRGQQVTLSCSPISGHRSVSWYQQTPGQGLQFLFEYFSETQRNKGNFPGRFSGRQFSNSRSEMNVSTLELGDSALYLCASSLAQGTNYGYTFGSGTRLTVV.

This clone was seen a single time. The chain combines TRBV7-9 with TRBJ2-7, with 13 bases lining up with TRBD2. Trimming took 6 bases from V and 4 from J; bases not matched to a gene: 12. CDR3 size: 17 residues. CDR1 and CDR2 (germline): SEHNR, FQNEAQ (reference sequence). CDR3 protein: CASSSLAGGPLIYEQYF. In DNA form, the CDR3 reads TGTGCCAGCAGTTCACTAGCGGGAGGGCCTTTAATTTACGAGCAGTACTTC. The variable domain in full, completed from reference TRBV7-9 and TRBJ2-7, reads DTGVSQNPRHKITKRGQNVTFRCDPISEHNRLYWYRQTLGQGPEFLTYFQNEAQLEKSRLLSDRFSAERPKGSFSTLEIQRTEQGDSAMYLCASSSLAGGPLIYEQYFGPGTRLTVT.

The chain links TRBV6-1 to TRBJ1-5, with a possible D match to TRBD1 (6 bases). CDR1 and CDR2 from the germline V gene are MNHNS and SASEGT. V was pared by 2 bases and J by 0 bases, with 14 bases between. This CDR3 has 17 amino acids. CDR3 in DNA: TGTGCCAGCAGTGAATTGGACAGACCTTTTAGCAATCAGCCCCAGCATTTT. Translated: CASSELDRPFSNQPQHF.

The rearrangement links TRBV29-1 to TRBJ1-2; D is possibly TRBD1 (6 bases). The CDR3 length is 17 residues. The germline gives CDR1 SQVTM, CDR2 ANQGSEA. V gave up 4 bases and J gave up 2 bases, with 23 bases separating them. For the CDR3, the DNA is TGCAGCGTTGCCCCCCCGACAGGTTCCGGGGGGAACTATGGCTACACCTTC. Translated: CSVAPPTGSGGNYGYTF.

This chain uses TRBV9 with TRBJ1-1; no clear D gene. Germline V CDR1 and CDR2: SGDLS, YYNGEE. Trimming shortened V by 0 bases and J by 1 base, and 7 bases separated the two germline ends. CDR3 length: 14 residues. The CDR3 region has the DNA TGTGCCAGCAGCGTAGGCAGGCAGAACACTGAAGCTTTCTTT. Protein: CASSVGRQNTEAFF.

This sequence joins TRBV4-1 and TRBJ2-3; weak D call: TRBD2 (5 bases). V lost 7 bases and J 6 bases, leaving 20 bases between the germline ends. Germline loops: CDR1 MGHRA, CDR2 YSYEKL. The CDR3 is made up of 15 amino acids. The CDR3: CASTFEHRGSDTQYF. The CDR3 nucleotides are TGCGCCAGCACGTTCGAACACCGCGGGTCGGATACGCAGTATTTT.

This chain's CDR3 is CASSLELAGEPGETQYF. The CDR3 DNA reads TGTGCCAGCAGCTTGGAATTAGCGGGAGAGCCCGGAGAGACCCAGTACTTC. The chain couples TRBV5-6 to TRBJ2-5, with 9 bases matching TRBD2. The germline V gene has CDR1 SGHDT and CDR2 YYEEEE. The CDR3 contains 17 residues. Trimming took 0 bases from V and 4 from J; bases not matched to a gene: 10.

The chain links TRBV29-1 to TRBJ1-1; maybe TRBD1 (5 bases). Per germline, CDR1 SQVTM and CDR2 ANQGSEA. This CDR3 is built from 13 residues. Deletions cut 3 bases from V and 2 bases from J, with 10 bases between. This CDR3 is CSVDGGSNTEAFF. For the CDR3, the DNA is TGCAGCGTTGACGGGGGGAGCAACACTGAAGCTTTCTTT. Based on the CDR3 plus reference TRBV29-1 and TRBJ1-1, the full variable domain is SAVISQKPSRDICQRGTSLTIQCQVDSQVTMMFWYRQQPGQSLTLIATANQGSEATYESGFVIDKFPISRPNLTFSTLTVSNMSPEDSSIYLCSVDGGSNTEAFFGQGTRLTVV.

V usage is TRBV5-1 and J usage is TRBJ1-1; D gene ambiguous. V lost 2 bases, J lost 1 base, and 12 bases lay in between. CDR1 and CDR2 (germline): SGHRS, YFSETQ. The CDR3 contains 15 residues. The CDR3 loop reads CASSFDGGGNTEAFF. The DNA of the CDR3 is TGCGCCAGCAGCTTCGACGGAGGAGGGAACACTGAAGCTTTCTTT.

The chain carries TRBV7-3 and TRBJ2-1, with TRBD1 identical over 8 bases. The CDR3 extends over 13 amino acids. V trimming: 5 bases; J trimming: 8 bases; junction bases outside the gene matches: 5. Germline V CDR1 and CDR2: SGHTA, FQGTGA. CDR3 coding DNA: TGTGCCAGCAGCCCAGGGGGCAATGATGAGCAGTTCTTC. The encoded protein is CASSPGGNDEQFF.

The genes are TRBV5-8 and TRBJ2-1, with unresolved D. Germline V gene sequence: CDR1 SGHTS, CDR2 YDEGEE. CDR3 length: 13 residues. Trimming cost V 0 bases and J 8 bases, with 9 bases left between them. Here the CDR3 reads CASSLDGVYEQFF. The CDR3 bases are TGTGCCAGCAGCTTGGATGGAGTGTATGAGCAGTTCTTC.

CDR3 protein: CASSALRGGNEQFF. CDR3 nucleotide sequence: TGTGCCAGCAGTGCCCTTAGGGGGGGCAATGAGCAGTTCTTC. The chain combines TRBV4-2 with TRBJ2-1, with a tentative D call TRBD2 (7 bases). Trimming stripped 6 bases from V and 6 bases from J, with 15 bases between. The germline V gene encodes CDR1 LGHNA and CDR2 YNFKEQ. The length of the CDR3 is 14 residues.

The chain recombines TRBV30 with TRBJ2-4, with 7 nucleotides matching TRBD1. Germline V gene data show CDR1 as GTSNPN and CDR2 as SVGIG (reference sequence). The CDR3 runs 14 residues. J was trimmed by 4 bases and V by 2 bases; bases with no gene match: 5. CDR3 in DNA: TGTGCCTGGAGTACAGGGGCGTTAAAAAACATTCAGTACTTC. Protein sequence: CAWSTGALKNIQYF.

The rearrangement links TRBV4-1 to TRBJ2-2, with 8 bases fitting TRBD1. Trimming took 3 bases from V and 6 from J; bases not matched to a gene: 6. This CDR3 region has 15 residues. CDR1 and CDR2 (germline): MGHRA, YSYEKL. The CDR3 loop reads CASSQTGVGPGELFF. For the CDR3, the DNA is TGCGCCAGCAGCCAGACAGGGGTGGGACCCGGGGAGCTGTTTTTT.

The chain is built from TRBV10-3 and TRBJ2-1; 12 bases align to TRBD2. V shed 4 bases and J 7 bases; nucleotides not matched to a gene: 11. CDR1 is ENHRY, CDR2 SYGVKD, per germline. The CDR3 sequence is 17 residues long. The DNA for the CDR3 is TGTGCCATCAGTGGGCAGACTAGCGGGAGTTTGAGAAATGAGCAGTTCTTC. The encoded protein is CAISGQTSGSLRNEQFF.